This entry is about one T cell receptor (beta chain). The source of the sample is a study of blood T cell repertoires in COVID-19. For the study at large: From T cells, B-cell-depleted T cells, or PBMCs came the material, which was cDNA or gDNA.

V was shortened by 5 bases and J by 6 bases, with 22 bases between the two germline ends. The CDR3 sequence is 16 residues long. Per germline, CDR1 MGHDK and CDR2 SYGVNS. Per the authors' pipeline: How many nucleated cells were present was estimated from reference gene primer amplification. Sequenced by immunoSEQ multiplex PCR; TCRdb stores in-frame clones only, minus some. That table gives V, J and clone size, and the DNA gave D and trimming. The table shows around 200,000 clones, with approximately 90% occurring only once. The sequence was collected from a woman under 30 who had recovered from COVID-19. The sample consisted of peripheral blood. The rearrangement links TRBV25-1 to TRBJ1-1; D is perhaps TRBD1 (5 bases). DNA of the CDR3: TGTGCCAGCAGTAGGGGCACTAGCAACAGGTTTGCTGAAGCTTTCTTT. Its protein is CASSRGTSNRFAEAFF.